This T cell receptor (beta chain) comes out of a study of STAT3 mutations in large granular lymphocyte leukemia. CDR3 size: 12 residues. The V end was cut by 7 bases, the J end by 7 bases, with 13 bases between. Germline V gives CDR1 SQVTM, CDR2 ANQGSEA. Clones were sequenced by immunoSEQ multiplex PCR, and TCRdb holds only the in-frame ones, with some missing. The repertoire holds under 10,000 clones, with roughly 90% as singletons. General study points: Every T-LGLL patient had at least one immunodominant TCRbeta clonotype.

Notes on this clone: Its antigen is unidentified.

The clonotype comes from an elderly man with T-cell large granular lymphocyte leukemia. Some clones in this sample may be carry-over from other donors' samples. Sequencing input: peripheral blood mononuclear cells. The V gene is TRBV29-1, the J gene TRBJ1-4, with D unresolved. The CDR3 reads CSGWQRGEKLFF. In DNA, the CDR3 is TGCAGCGGGTGGCAACGAGGTGAAAAACTGTTTTTT.